These 29 T cell receptor beta chains were all obtained from the same sample, sequenced in a study of CD8+CD57+ T cells in acquired aplastic anemia. CD8+CD57+ cell expansion had been shown by flow cytometry in patients chosen for sequencing. Genomic DNA, serving as template, underwent TCR beta VDJ and CDR3 profiling. TCRdb fed the reads into MiXCR, producing one record per CDR3 protein. In the table there are 190,000 or so distinct CDR3 sequences, approximately 48% of which are singletons. Sequenced material: sorted CD4+, CD8+, or CD8+CD57+ T cells (not recorded which) from PBMCs. These receptors originate from a human donor with aplastic anemia.

V is TRBV10-3 and J is TRBJ2-3, with 7 bases lining up with TRBD1. Germline assignment: CDR1 ENHRY and CDR2 SYGVKD. This CDR3 spans 18 amino acids. The trim removed 5 bases at V and 1 base at J, leaving 15 bases unmatched. The CDR3 DNA reads as TGTGCCATCAGTTTTGGGACATCGAGGGGGCTTCGCACAGATACGCAGTATTTT. Amino acid sequence: CAISFGTSRGLRTDTQYF.

V is TRBV10-1 and J is TRBJ2-3; D remains unclear. The CDR3 sequence is 15 residues long. V was clipped by 7 bases and J by 2 bases, with 16 bases between them. Germline V gene data show CDR1 as WNHNN and CDR2 as SYGVQD (reference sequence). The CDR3 is CASTLSWQLTDTQYF. The CDR3 nucleotides are TGCGCCAGCACTCTAAGCTGGCAACTCACAGATACGCAGTATTTT.

This clonotype was detected ten times or more. In DNA, the CDR3 is TGTGCCATCACGGGCGGAAGCTCCTACGAGCAGTACTTC. Translation: CAITGGSSYEQYF. This chain uses TRBV10-3 with TRBJ2-7; D not certain. The CDR3 length is 13 residues. V lost 7 bases and J 0 bases, leaving 10 bases between the germline ends. In germline, CDR1 is ENHRY, CDR2 SYGVKD.

This clonotype came up many times. The chain is built from TRBV24-1 and TRBJ2-2; D is ambiguous. Trimming pared 0 bases from V and 6 bases from J, leaving 10 bases between. The germline V gene has CDR1 KGHDR and CDR2 SFDVKD. The CDR3 extends over 15 amino acids. CDR3 sequence: CATSDLNLSAGELFF. In DNA, the CDR3 is TGTGCCACCAGTGATTTGAATCTGTCCGCCGGGGAGCTGTTTTTT.

As concerns this clonotype: Germline and junction disagree at one end, which may indicate a read error. V usage is TRBV7-2 and J usage is TRBJ2-5, with D unresolved. CDR1 and CDR2 (germline): SGHTA, FQGNSA. The CDR3 has 12 residues. CDR3 loop: CGSSLRWETQYF. CDR3 DNA sequence: TGTGGCAGCAGCCTAAGGTGGGAGACCCAGTACTTC.

This chain joins TRBV10-3 and TRBJ1-5; no definite D call. There are 10 residues in the CDR3. Trimming took 7 bases from V and 5 from J, leaving 3 bases between them. CDR1 ENHRY and CDR2 SYGVKD come from the germline V gene. Written as DNA, the CDR3 is TGTGCCATCAAGGATCAGCCCCAGCATTTT. Its protein is CAIKDQPQHF.

This clonotype was detected many times. V and J are TRBV9 and TRBJ1-6; D is perhaps TRBD1 (6 bases). This CDR3 spans 17 amino acids. Looked up from germline, CDR1 is SGDLS and CDR2 is YYNGEE. V lost 2 bases to trimming and J lost 5 bases, with 17 bases between them. CDR3 coding DNA: TGTGCCAGCAGCGTCAACCAGGGGAAAAGGAATAATTCACCCCTCCACTTT. Translated: CASSVNQGKRNNSPLHF.

This clonotype came up a few times. The chain is built from TRBV6-1 and TRBJ2-1, with 10 positions matching TRBD2. CDR1 is MNHNS, CDR2 SASEGT, per germline. The CDR3 runs to 18 residues. Unmatched junction bases numbered 10, after V lost 5 bases and J lost 0 bases. The CDR3: CASSLTSGPVSSYNEQFF. The DNA of the CDR3 is TGTGCCAGCAGTCTGACTAGCGGGCCCGTAAGCTCCTACAATGAGCAGTTCTTC.

This clonotype was counted ten times or more. V and J are TRBV4-1 and TRBJ1-2; a possible D gene is TRBD1 (5 bases). The CDR3 is 17 residues long. Trimming stripped 4 bases from V and 1 base from J, with 19 bases between. Germline CDR1 and CDR2: MGHRA and YSYEKL. The CDR3 protein is CASSPGTLSAINYGYTF. For the CDR3, the DNA is TGCGCCAGCAGCCCGGGGACTCTCTCCGCCATTAACTATGGCTACACCTTC.

The CDR3 sequence is CATTASGNLNEQFF. CDR3 coding DNA: TGTGCCACCACGGCTAGCGGGAATCTGAATGAGCAGTTCTTC. The genes are TRBV24-1 and TRBJ2-1; TRBD2 agrees at 9 bases. This CDR3 contains 14 residues. The V segment lost 8 bases and the J segment 7 bases; nucleotides outside the gene matches: 8. CDR1 KGHDR and CDR2 SFDVKD come from the germline V gene.

The chain recombines TRBV12-3 or TRBV12-4 with TRBJ2-5; the D gene is possibly TRBD1 (7 bases). V lost 5 bases and J lost 1, with 11 bases in between. The CDR3 is 14 amino acids. The CDR3 DNA reads as TGTGCCAGCAGTGGGGGGACAGTCCAAGAGACCCAGTACTTC. Protein sequence: CASSGGTVQETQYF.

The chain links TRBV7-9 to TRBJ2-7, with D perhaps TRBD1 (6 bases). Germline V gene lookup returns CDR1 SEHNR and CDR2 FQNEAQ (reference sequence). V was shortened by 1 base and J by 3 bases, with 10 bases between the two germline ends. This CDR3 comprises 14 residues. The CDR3 bases are TGTGCCAGCAGCTTAGAGACAGGCGGCTACGAGCAGTACTTC. Amino acids: CASSLETGGYEQYF.

The chain joins TRBV12-3 or TRBV12-4 to TRBJ1-1; no clear D. The CDR3 runs to 13 residues. The V end lost 3 bases, the J end lost 4 bases, and 9 bases lay between the germline ends. This CDR3 reads CASSFPVGTEAFF. The DNA of the CDR3 is TGTGCCAGCAGTTTCCCCGTAGGCACTGAAGCTTTCTTT.

This clonotype was found many times. The chain employs TRBV15 and TRBJ2-2; 9 nucleotides match TRBD1. From germline, CDR1 is LNHNV and CDR2 YYDKDF (reference sequence). This CDR3 is 14 amino acids long. Trimming removed 9 bases from V and 6 bases from J; junction bases left unmatched: 8. The CDR3 protein is CATSPDRGSGELFF. The DNA for the CDR3 is TGTGCCACGTCGCCGGACAGGGGTTCCGGGGAGCTGTTTTTT. Variable domain in full (rest from reference TRBV15 and TRBJ2-2): DAMVIQNPRYQVTQFGKPVTLSCSQTLNHNVMYWYQQKSSQAPKLLFHYYDKDFNNEADTPDNFQSRRPNTSFCFLDIRSPGLGDTAMYLCATSPDRGSGELFFGEGSRLTVL.

This clonotype was recorded only once. The chain links TRBV5-1 to TRBJ2-7, with 9 bases fitting TRBD2. The V gene end was trimmed by 0 bases and the J gene end by 4 bases; junction bases not matched to a gene: 5. CDR1 is SGHRS, CDR2 YFSETQ, per germline. This CDR3 is 15 amino acids long. The CDR3 bases are TGCGCCAGCAGCTTGGATGGTAGCGGGAGTTACGAGCAGTACTTC. As protein: CASSLDGSGSYEQYF.

V is TRBV15 and J is TRBJ2-7; D unclear. CDR3 length equals 17 residues. Germline V gene lookup returns CDR1 LNHNV and CDR2 YYDKDF (reference sequence). The ends were cut back, 3 bases at V and 6 bases at J, with 24 bases in the middle. Here the CDR3 DNA reads TGTGCCACCAGCAGTTACGTACTAAGCGTAGTGGGTGGCGAGCAGTACTTC. This gives the protein CATSSYVLSVVGGEQYF.

V gene TRBV24-1 combines with J gene TRBJ1-2; TRBD1 aligns across 7 bases. The germline V gene encodes CDR1 KGHDR and CDR2 SFDVKD. J was trimmed by 5 bases and V by 4 bases; bases with no gene match: 6. The CDR3 spans 14 residues. The CDR3 protein is CATSDPGTAYGYTF. CDR3 sequence (DNA): TGTGCCACCAGTGACCCCGGGACAGCTTATGGCTACACCTTC.

V is TRBV20-1 and J is TRBJ1-2; a possible D gene is TRBD1 (5 bases). This CDR3 region has 12 residues. CDR1 and CDR2 (germline): DFQATT, SNEGSKA (reference sequence). V shed 2 bases and J shed 2 bases, with 6 bases lying between them. The CDR3 here is CSARRDNYGYTF. CDR3 bases: TGCAGTGCTAGACGGGACAACTATGGCTACACCTTC.

This clonotype appeared many times. The chain joins TRBV5-1 to TRBJ2-1; 7 bases map to TRBD1. The V gene end was trimmed by 6 bases and the J gene end by 2 bases; junction bases not matched to a gene: 5. The CDR3 is 14 residues long. The germline CDR1 and CDR2 sequences are SGHRS and YFSETQ. CDR3 coding DNA: TGCGCCAGCACCGAGAGGGGGCCCTACAATGAGCAGTTCTTC. As protein: CASTERGPYNEQFF.

The chain carries TRBV19 and TRBJ2-3; TRBD1 aligns across 7 bases. The CDR3 runs to 15 residues. Per germline, CDR1 LNHDA and CDR2 SQIVND (reference sequence). V was clipped by 5 bases and J by 5 bases; unmatched bases: 10. CDR3 sequence: CASSVQGDQGDTQYF. The CDR3 DNA sequence: TGTGCCAGTAGTGTCCAGGGGGATCAGGGAGATACGCAGTATTTT.

This clonotype was found many times. This chain links TRBV4-2 with TRBJ2-5; 12 bases fit TRBD2. The V gene end was trimmed by 4 bases and the J gene end by 3 bases; junction bases not matched to a gene: 3. The CDR3 has 15 amino acids. Germline CDR1 reads LGHNA; CDR2 reads YNFKEQ. The CDR3 sequence: CASSLWTSGKETQYF. CDR3 bases: TGTGCCAGCAGCCTCTGGACTAGCGGGAAAGAGACCCAGTACTTC.

The chain couples TRBV6-4 to TRBJ2-1; 9 bases agree with TRBD1. With 4 bases clipped from V and 5 bases from J, the junction kept 3 bases outside the gene matches. Germline V lookup: CDR1 MRHNA, CDR2 SNTAGT. This CDR3 comprises 14 residues. CDR3: CASSVGQGHNEQFF. The CDR3 nucleotides read TGTGCCAGCAGTGTAGGACAGGGGCACAATGAGCAGTTCTTC.

This clonotype was detected many times. This sequence joins TRBV5-1 and TRBJ1-5; D unresolved. Germline assignment: CDR1 SGHRS and CDR2 YFSETQ. Between the trimmed V and J ends, which lost 0 bases and 0 bases, there was a span of 7 bases. This CDR3 has 15 residues. The CDR3 protein is CASSLDSYSNQPQHF. CDR3 sequence (DNA): TGCGCCAGCAGCTTGGACAGCTATAGCAATCAGCCCCAGCATTTT.

This clonotype was observed a handful of times. The rearrangement links TRBV10-3 to TRBJ2-7, with D maybe TRBD2 (6 bases). Per the germline V gene, CDR1 is ENHRY and CDR2 is SYGVKD. CDR3 length: 12 residues. V dropped 0 bases and J dropped 7 bases, with 7 bases sitting between them. The CDR3: CAISESLAEQYF. DNA for the CDR3: TGTGCCATCAGTGAGTCCCTAGCGGAGCAGTACTTC.

This chain uses TRBV6-1 with TRBJ2-3; 9 bases fit TRBD2. The V and J ends lost 6 bases and 2 bases, in that order; junction bases with no gene match: 9. The CDR3 runs 16 residues. Germline V gives CDR1 MNHNS, CDR2 SASEGT. CDR3 DNA: TGTGCCAGCAGGGTGATGTTAGCGGGGGCCACAGATACGCAGTATTTT. It yields the protein CASRVMLAGATDTQYF.

This clonotype came up many times. The V and J genes are TRBV2 and TRBJ2-2; possible D gene TRBD1, 5 bases. The CDR3 is 16 residues long. The V and J ends lost 6 bases and 1 base respectively, with 15 bases between them. CDR1 is SNHLY and CDR2 is FYNNEI in the germline V gene. CDR3 sequence (DNA): TGTGCCAGCAGAGCACAGGTTTGGGGGAACACCGGGGAGCTGTTTTTT. Translated: CASRAQVWGNTGELFF.

This clonotype occurred many times. This chain's CDR3 is CATNGGQVYEQYF. CDR3 DNA sequence: TGTGCTACGAACGGAGGGCAGGTCTACGAGCAGTACTTC. This chain joins TRBV24-1 and TRBJ2-7; the D gene is possibly TRBD2 (6 bases). The CDR3 runs to 13 residues. Germline CDR1 and CDR2: KGHDR and SFDVKD.

This clonotype was recorded once. The J gene is TRBJ1-1, the V gene TRBV6-1; possibly TRBD1 for D (5 bases). CDR1 MNHNS and CDR2 SASEGT come from the germline V gene. Trimming cost V 4 bases and J 7 bases, with 10 bases left between them. The CDR3 is 12 amino acids. CDR3 in amino acids: CASSVTQGEAFF. The CDR3 DNA follows: TGTGCCAGCAGTGTAACTCAGGGTGAAGCTTTCTTT.

Concerning this clonotype: An end of the junction differs from the germline gene, which may be a read error. The chain recombines TRBV10-3 with TRBJ2-7, with unresolved D. Germline values: CDR1 ENHRY, CDR2 SYGVKD. The CDR3 covers 15 residues. The CDR3 sequence is CAISSPSGGTYKQYF. The CDR3 DNA reads TGTGCCATCAGCTCACCATCTGGCGGCACCTACAAGCAGTACTTC.